This is a list of T cell receptor beta chains from one sample in a study of blood T cell repertoires in COVID-19. Measured with immunoSEQ multiplex PCR; TCRdb has only the in-frame clones, and not every one. This sample has 180,000 or so clones, with about 85% found just once. Material: peripheral blood. Receptors were obtained from a man aged 55 to 70 who had recovered from COVID-19. Each CDR3 is given with its conserved first and last residue. A D gene is named only where the DNA matches it firmly. The listing skips clone size in some rows; elsewhere it reads once, few, many or a size class.

CDR3 protein: CASSLSAGELFF; CDR3 DNA: TGTGCCAGCAGCTTGTCGGCCGGGGAGCTGTTTTTT; D gene: -; V gene: TRBV5-6; J gene: TRBJ2-2; clone size: -
CDR3 protein: CASSPFGELFF; CDR3 DNA: TGTGCCAGCTCCCCATTCGGGGAGCTGTTTTTT; D gene: -; V gene: TRBV12-3/TRBV12-4; J gene: TRBJ2-2; clone size: -
CDR3 protein: CASSLGTGSPYEQYF; CDR3 DNA: TGTGCCAGCTCATTGGGGACAGGGTCCCCCTACGAGCAGTACTTC; D gene: TRBD1; V gene: TRBV6-5; J gene: TRBJ2-7; clone size: -
CDR3 protein: CASSPRTANTGELFF; CDR3 DNA: TGTGCTAGCAGCCCTCGGACAGCGAACACCGGGGAGCTGTTTTTT; D gene: -; V gene: TRBV7-7; J gene: TRBJ2-2; clone size: -
CDR3 protein: CASSTPRQGGIRFF; CDR3 DNA: TGTGCCAGCAGCACCCCTAGACAGGGTGGTATAAGGTTCTTT; D gene: TRBD1; V gene: TRBV5-4; J gene: TRBJ1-1; clone size: few
CDR3 protein: CASSIQGAPGELFF; CDR3 DNA: TGCGCCAGCAGCATACAGGGGGCCCCCGGGGAGCTGTTTTTT; D gene: TRBD1; V gene: TRBV5-1; J gene: TRBJ2-2; clone size: -
CDR3 protein: CASSSAQGSGNQPQHF; CDR3 DNA: TGTGCCAGTAGTTCCGCCCAGGGATCGGGCAATCAGCCCCAGCATTTT; D gene: -; V gene: TRBV19; J gene: TRBJ1-5; clone size: -
CDR3 protein: CAWSVGQVEAFF; CDR3 DNA: TGTGCCTGGAGTGTTGGACAGGTTGAAGCTTTCTTT; D gene: TRBD1; V gene: TRBV30; J gene: TRBJ1-1; clone size: -
CDR3 protein: CASSGTGGDQPQHF; CDR3 DNA: TGTGCCAGTAGTGGGACAGGGGGGGATCAGCCCCAGCATTTT; D gene: TRBD1; V gene: TRBV19; J gene: TRBJ1-5; clone size: -
CDR3 protein: CASSQIPGGTYNEQFF; CDR3 DNA: TGTGCCAGCAGCCAAATTCCGGGTGGCACCTACAATGAGCAGTTCTTC; D gene: -; V gene: TRBV3-1/TRBV3-2; J gene: TRBJ2-1; clone size: -
CDR3 protein: CAWRQRGGNTEAFF; CDR3 DNA: TGTGCCTGGAGGCAAAGGGGGGGGAACACTGAAGCTTTCTTT; D gene: -; V gene: TRBV30; J gene: TRBJ1-1; clone size: -
CDR3 protein: CTSSQDASGVPYEQYF; CDR3 DNA: TGCACCAGCAGCCAAGATGCTAGCGGGGTCCCCTACGAGCAGTACTTC; D gene: -; V gene: TRBV1; J gene: TRBJ2-7; clone size: -
CDR3 protein: CASSLDGTSSTDTQYF; CDR3 DNA: TGTGCCAGCAGCTTAGATGGGACTAGTAGCACAGATACGCAGTATTTT; D gene: TRBD2; V gene: TRBV11-3; J gene: TRBJ2-3; clone size: -
CDR3 protein: CASRDNRVRSPLHF; CDR3 DNA: TGTGCCAGCAGGGATAACAGGGTGCGTTCACCCCTCCACTTT; D gene: -; V gene: TRBV6-5; J gene: TRBJ1-6; clone size: -
CDR3 protein: CASSLRDQGGYSNQPQHF; CDR3 DNA: TGTGCCAGCAGTTTAAGGGATCAGGGGGGTTATAGCAATCAGCCCCAGCATTTT; D gene: TRBD1; V gene: TRBV7-8; J gene: TRBJ1-5; clone size: -
CDR3 protein: CASSPAAISSAGANVLTF; CDR3 DNA: TGTGCCAGCAGCCCCGCGGCAATCTCCTCGGCTGGGGCCAACGTCCTGACTTTC; D gene: -; V gene: TRBV11-2; J gene: TRBJ2-6; clone size: -
CDR3 protein: CASSDKGQGTEAFF; CDR3 DNA: TGTGCCAGCAGTGACAAGGGACAGGGGACTGAAGCTTTCTTT; D gene: TRBD1; V gene: TRBV6-4; J gene: TRBJ1-1; clone size: few